This is a list of T cell receptor beta chains from one sample in a study of blood T cell repertoires in COVID-19. Repertoires were generated with immunoSEQ multiplex PCR, while TCRdb's copy carries only in-frame clones and drops some. This sample carries about 90,000 clones, 76% of them seen once, and the ten largest clones take roughly 7.3%. Sequenced material: peripheral blood. The source of these receptors is a man between 65 and 85 years old with acute or convalescent COVID-19. The conserved cysteine and the conserved F or W are not part of the CDR3 here.

V gene,CDR3 protein
TRBV3-1/TRBV3-2,ASRSGTEAF
TRBV19,ASSHRTGRTEQY
TRBV19,ASSVGVSGDGNQPQH
TRBV2,ASRRQGRNEQF
TRBV29-1,SATPSTDTQY
TRBV28,ATSPRTGGPGANVLT
TRBV6-5,ASSKDRNTEAF
TRBV10-3,AISEQERTLLGYT
TRBV27,ASRRQESSYNEQF
TRBV28,ASGTGTGLFRQTQY
TRBV9,ASSLRADTEAF
TRBV7-3,ASSLGTGNEQF
TRBV2,ASSVDSRGELF
TRBV4-1,ASSHQDTYNEQF
TRBV28,ASEPPLGDRASYEQY
TRBV3-1/TRBV3-2,ASSQDLGAGNTGELF
TRBV2,ASSQGRNQPQH
TRBV30,AWSVRGRGNTIY
TRBV6-1,ASSDDRGNGYT
TRBV7-2,ASSLVVNRVDYGYT
TRBV3-1/TRBV3-2,ASSLDRNQPQH
TRBV7-9,ASRPAGGVTDTQY
TRBV20-1,SAMGGKTQY
TRBV9,ASSAGLAEGYNEQF
TRBV5-6,ASSWPGTGRYGYT
TRBV24-1,ATSDTDRVKTQY
TRBV9,ASSPPPGIGQETQY
TRBV30,AQDRGGNTIY
TRBV19,ASSLLTGDQVYGYT
TRBV5-1,ASSLRRDQNTEAF
TRBV29-1,SVEGQGAYEQY
TRBV2,ASSKTGTASTDTQY
TRBV29-1,SVAGTGADYGYT
TRBV27,ASSLVLAGGTSYEQY
TRBV29-1,SVGPDRGSVLT
TRBV28,ASTTQGVKNIQY
TRBV19,ASSTMTGGMEAF
TRBV9,ASGGNYGYT